This T cell receptor beta chain was captured in a study of T cell repertoires in cytomegalovirus infection. TCRdb reprocessed the reads with MiXCR, giving one entry per CDR3 protein. Of about 130,000 distinct CDR3 sequences in the sample, roughly 9% were seen once. Germline CDR1 and CDR2: LGHDT and YNNKEL (reference sequence). This CDR3 has 18 residues. The V and J ends lost 0 bases and 2 bases respectively, with 16 bases between them. This receptor was taken from a human donor in good health (CMV status not recorded). Some clones in this sample may be carry-over from other donors' samples. The source material was PBMCs. This chain connects TRBV3-1 to TRBJ2-2, with no clear D. The DNA for the CDR3 is TGTGCCAGCAGCCAAGAGGTTTCTTCGTGGGTAAACACCGGGGAGCTGTTTTTT. It specifies CASSQEVSSWVNTGELFF.